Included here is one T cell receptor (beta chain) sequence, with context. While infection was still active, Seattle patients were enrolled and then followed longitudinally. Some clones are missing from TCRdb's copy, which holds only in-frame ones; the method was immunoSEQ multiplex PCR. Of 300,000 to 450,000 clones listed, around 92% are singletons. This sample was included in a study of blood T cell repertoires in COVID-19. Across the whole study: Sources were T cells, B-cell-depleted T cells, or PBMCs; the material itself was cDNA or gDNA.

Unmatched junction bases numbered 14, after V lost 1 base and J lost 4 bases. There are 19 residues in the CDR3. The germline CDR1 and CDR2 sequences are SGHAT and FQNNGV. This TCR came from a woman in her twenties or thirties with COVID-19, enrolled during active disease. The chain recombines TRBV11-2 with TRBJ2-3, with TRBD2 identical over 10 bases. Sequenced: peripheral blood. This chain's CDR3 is CASSLGPGLATGVPDTQYF. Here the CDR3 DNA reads TGTGCCAGCAGCTTAGGCCCGGGACTAGCGACGGGGGTCCCAGATACGCAGTATTTT.